The 11 T cell receptor beta chains listed next were all sequenced from one sample in a study of human CD8 memory T cell subsets (dated by TCRdb to 2019 to 2021). The instrument was a NextSeq 550. A Human TCR Profiling Kit was used to prepare UMI-labeled 5' RACE TCRbeta libraries. TCRdb reprocessed the reads, so every CDR3 protein sequence counts as one entry and DNA is not shown. The table held for this sample gives around 10,000 distinct CDR3 sequences. About 15% of the sample lies in the top ten. The sequenced sample was CD8+ stem-like memory T cells (TSCM and TCM) sorted from PBMCs. Interpreted using the paper, the cell subset or site label stands for: stem-like memory CD8 T cells (TSTEM), CCR7+ PD-1- TIGIT-. The origin of the receptors is a human donor in good health.

The chain recombines TRBV19 with TRBJ2-7; lacking DNA, the TRBD1 call made by TCRdb goes unchecked. The V gene's germline CDR1 is LNHDA and CDR2 SQIVND (reference sequence). The CDR3 has 14 amino acids. The CDR3 protein is CASSITGGGYEQYF.

This clonotype counts as medium-sized by frequency. The genes are TRBV4-1 and TRBJ1-1. Germline V CDR1 and CDR2: MGHRA, YSYEKL. The CDR3 covers 15 residues. CDR3 amino acids: CASSQDIGRRTEAFF.

This chain uses TRBV7-2 with TRBJ1-5. Germline assignment: CDR1 SGHTA and CDR2 FQGNSA. The CDR3 is made up of 15 amino acids. CDR3 protein: CASSLVVEGNQPQHF.

The V call is TRBV7-9, the J call TRBJ2-7; the D call of TRBD1 rests on TCRdb alone, since no DNA is present to check it. The V gene's germline CDR1 is SEHNR and CDR2 FQNEAQ (reference sequence). The CDR3 spans 14 residues. The CDR3 loop is CASSFRDRGYEQYF.

V usage is TRBV4-1 and J usage is TRBJ2-7; TCRdb reports TRBD1, a call that lacks DNA to check it against. The CDR3 has 12 residues. CDR1 is MGHRA, CDR2 YSYEKL, per germline. CDR3 amino acids: CASSQRQGQQYF.

The CDR3 loop is CASSLRQGDQETQYF. The rearrangement joins TRBV7-8 to TRBJ2-5; TCRdb returns TRBD1, unconfirmable since there is no DNA. The CDR3 length is 15 residues. Germline-derived CDR1 and CDR2 are SGHVS and FQNEAQ.

Considering frequency, this clonotype is medium-sized. The V call is TRBV11-2, the J call TRBJ2-7; the TCRdb D gene call, TRBD2, has no DNA to confirm it. The CDR3 spans 14 residues. CDR1 and CDR2 (germline): SGHAT, FQNNGV. The CDR3 region is CASSLGGGIREQYF.

The chain uses TRBV29-1 and TRBJ1-1; checking the TCRdb D call of TRBD1 is not possible without DNA. Germline V gene data show CDR1 as SQVTM and CDR2 as ANQGSEA. The CDR3 consists of 11 residues. The CDR3 sequence is CGWGANTEAFF.

The V and J genes are TRBV2 and TRBJ1-2; TCRdb picks TRBD1, but there is no DNA to check that call. CDR3 size: 14 residues. Germline lookup yields CDR1 SNHLY and CDR2 FYNNEI. The CDR3 is CASSERQQGYGYTF. Full variable domain (outside the CDR3, taken from reference TRBV2 and TRBJ1-2): EPEVTQTPSHQVTQMGQEVILRCVPISNHLYFYWYRQILGQKVEFLVSFYNNEISEKSEIFDDQFSVERPDGSNFTLKIRSTKLEDSAMYFCASSERQQGYGYTFGSGTRLTVV.

The rearrangement joins TRBV10-1 to TRBJ2-1; no DNA is available, so the TRBD1 call from TCRdb remains unchecked. The germline V gene encodes CDR1 WNHNN and CDR2 SYGVQD (reference sequence). This CDR3 has 14 residues. CDR3 amino acids: CASSGTATYNEQFF.

The rearrangement uses TRBV11-1 and TRBJ2-3; without DNA, the TCRdb call of TRBD2 cannot be checked. The V gene's germline CDR1 is SGHAT and CDR2 FQDESV (reference sequence). The CDR3 is made up of 17 amino acids. CDR3 loop: CASRDPGLAGGTDTQYF.